This T cell receptor beta chain comes out of a study of shared clonotypes between healthy human individuals. Clones were read by immunoSEQ multiplex PCR, and TCRdb kept only the in-frame ones, dropping some. This table has about 1.1 million clones, around three quarters appearing once. Concerning this clone: The antigen is not known.

Study findings and constraints: In the sorted subsets, rarefaction showed sequencing was incomplete despite large depth.

Adult Caucasians living in Nashville, Tennessee made up all of the donors. The receptor's source is a man between 18 and 35 years old in good health. Some clones in this sample may be carry-over from other donors' samples. The sample taken for sequencing was memory CD4+ T cells from PBMCs. Subset given: CD45RA-negative fraction.

Here the CDR3 reads CSVGMVNTGELFF. The CDR3 coding sequence is TGCAGCGTTGGCATGGTGAACACCGGGGAGCTGTTTTTT. J is TRBJ2-2 and V is TRBV29-1, with D unresolved. CDR1 is SQVTM, CDR2 ANQGSEA, per germline. Trimming took 4 bases from V and 1 from J, leaving 7 bases between them. The CDR3 spans 13 residues.